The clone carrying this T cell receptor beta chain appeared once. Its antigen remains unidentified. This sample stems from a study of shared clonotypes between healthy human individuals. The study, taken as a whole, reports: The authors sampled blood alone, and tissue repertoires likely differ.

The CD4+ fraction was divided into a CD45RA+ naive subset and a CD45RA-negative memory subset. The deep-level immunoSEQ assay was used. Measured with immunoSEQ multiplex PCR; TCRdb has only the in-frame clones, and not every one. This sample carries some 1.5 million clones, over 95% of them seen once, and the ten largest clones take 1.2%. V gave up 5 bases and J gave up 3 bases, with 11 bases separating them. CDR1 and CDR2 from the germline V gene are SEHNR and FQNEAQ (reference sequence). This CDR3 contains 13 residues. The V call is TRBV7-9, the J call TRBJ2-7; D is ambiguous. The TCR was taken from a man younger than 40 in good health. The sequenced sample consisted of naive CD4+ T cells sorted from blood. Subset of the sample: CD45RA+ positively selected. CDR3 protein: CASSARGNYEQYF. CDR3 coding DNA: TGTGCCAGCAGCGCACGTGGAAACTACGAGCAGTACTTC. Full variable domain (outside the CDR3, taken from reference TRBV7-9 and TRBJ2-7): DTGVSQNPRHKITKRGQNVTFRCDPISEHNRLYWYRQTLGQGPEFLTYFQNEAQLEKSRLLSDRFSAERPKGSFSTLEIQRTEQGDSAMYLCASSARGNYEQYFGPGTRLTVT.